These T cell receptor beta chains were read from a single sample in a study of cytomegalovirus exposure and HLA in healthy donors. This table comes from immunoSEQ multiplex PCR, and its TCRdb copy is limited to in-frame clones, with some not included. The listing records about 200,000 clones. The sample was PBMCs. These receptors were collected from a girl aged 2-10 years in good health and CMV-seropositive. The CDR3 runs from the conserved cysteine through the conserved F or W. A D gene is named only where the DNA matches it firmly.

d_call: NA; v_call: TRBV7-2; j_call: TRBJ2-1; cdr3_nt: TGTGCCAGCAGCTTAGAGACTAGCTCCTACAATGAGCAGTTCTTC; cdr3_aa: CASSLETSSYNEQFF
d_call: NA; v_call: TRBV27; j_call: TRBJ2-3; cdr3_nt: TGTGCCAGCAGTTTACTTCTAGCCCCAGATACGCAGTATTTT; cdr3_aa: CASSLLLAPDTQYF
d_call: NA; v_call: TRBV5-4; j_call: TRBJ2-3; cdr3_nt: TGTGCCAGCAGCTTGGAAGCGTCGCGCACAGATACGCAGTATTTT; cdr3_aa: CASSLEASRTDTQYF
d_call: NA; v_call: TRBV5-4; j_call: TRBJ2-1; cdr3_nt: TGTGCCAGCAGCTTCAGTCTCAATGAGCAGTTCTTC; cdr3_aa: CASSFSLNEQFF
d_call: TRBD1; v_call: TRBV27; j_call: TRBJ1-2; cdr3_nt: TGTGCCAGCAGTTCCGGACAGGGGAACTATGGCTACACCTTC; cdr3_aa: CASSSGQGNYGYTF
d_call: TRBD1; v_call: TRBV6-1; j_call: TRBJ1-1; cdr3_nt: TGTGCCAGCAGTGTTACAGGGGGAGGAAACACTGAAGCTTTCTTT; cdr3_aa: CASSVTGGGNTEAFF
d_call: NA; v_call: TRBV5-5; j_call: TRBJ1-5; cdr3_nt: TGTGCCAGCAGCTTGGGTGTTACGGGGAACAATCAGCCCCAGCATTTT; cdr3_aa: CASSLGVTGNNQPQHF
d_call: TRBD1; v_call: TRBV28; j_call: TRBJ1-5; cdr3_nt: TGTGCCAGCACACTCACAGGGGACTTGCCTCAGCCCCAGCATTTT; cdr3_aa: CASTLTGDLPQPQHF
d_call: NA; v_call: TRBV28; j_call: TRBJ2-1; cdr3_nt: TGTGCCAGCAGTCGTTACAGGGTAAACAATGAGCAGTTCTTC; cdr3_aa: CASSRYRVNNEQFF
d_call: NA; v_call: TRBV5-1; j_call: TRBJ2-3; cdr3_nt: TGCGCCAGCAGCTTGGGACATCAGACAGATACGCAGTATTTT; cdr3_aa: CASSLGHQTDTQYF
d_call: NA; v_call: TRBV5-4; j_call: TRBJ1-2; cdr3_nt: TGTGCCAGCAGCTTGGCAGGGTTGACCTATGGCTACACCTTC; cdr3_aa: CASSLAGLTYGYTF
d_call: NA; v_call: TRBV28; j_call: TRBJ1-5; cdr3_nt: TGTGCCAGCAGCCAGGGTGTGCCCCAGCATTTT; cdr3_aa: CASSQGVPQHF
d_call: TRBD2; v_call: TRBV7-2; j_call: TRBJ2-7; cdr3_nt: TGTGCCAGCAGCTTAGAAGGTGGGCGGGAGAGTTTCTACGAGCAGTACTTC; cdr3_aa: CASSLEGGRESFYEQYF
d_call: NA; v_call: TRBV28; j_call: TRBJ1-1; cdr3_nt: TGTGCCAGCACCGGACAAGTGGCCACTGAAGCTTTCTTT; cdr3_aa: CASTGQVATEAFF
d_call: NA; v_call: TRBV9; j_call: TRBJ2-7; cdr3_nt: TGTGCCAGCAGCGCCGGGTCCTCCTACGAGCAGTACTTC; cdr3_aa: CASSAGSSYEQYF
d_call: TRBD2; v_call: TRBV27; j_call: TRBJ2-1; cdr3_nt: TGTGCCAGCAGTTTAGGACTAGCTGACACTGATGAGCAGTTCTTC; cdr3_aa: CASSLGLADTDEQFF
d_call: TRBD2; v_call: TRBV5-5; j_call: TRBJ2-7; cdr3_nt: TGTGCCAGCAGCTTGTTGGGCGGGAGGGATCACGAGCAGTACTTC; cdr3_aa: CASSLLGGRDHEQYF
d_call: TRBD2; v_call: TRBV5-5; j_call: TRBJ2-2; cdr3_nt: TGTGCCAGCAGCCCGGGGACTAGCGGGATCGGGAGCACCGGGGAGCTGTTTTTT; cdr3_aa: CASSPGTSGIGSTGELFF
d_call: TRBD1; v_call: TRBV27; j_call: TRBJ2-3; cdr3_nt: TGTGCCAGCCGGGACAGGGGAGACACAGATACGCAGTATTTT; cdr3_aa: CASRDRGDTDTQYF
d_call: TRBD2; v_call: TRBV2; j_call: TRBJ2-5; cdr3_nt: TGTGCCAGCAGCCTACCGACTAGCGGGGAACAAGAGACCCAGTACTTC; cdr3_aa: CASSLPTSGEQETQYF
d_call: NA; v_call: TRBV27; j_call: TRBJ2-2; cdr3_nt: TGTGCCAGCAGCCCTACGAACACCGGGGAGCTGTTTTTT; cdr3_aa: CASSPTNTGELFF
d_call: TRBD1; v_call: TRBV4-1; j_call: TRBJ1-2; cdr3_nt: TGCGCCAGCAGCCAAGCGGGACAGGGGAGTTATGGCTACACCTTC; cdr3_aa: CASSQAGQGSYGYTF
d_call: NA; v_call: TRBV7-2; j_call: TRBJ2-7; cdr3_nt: TGTGCCAGCAGTGGGGTGTTTAGCGACGAGCAGTACTTC; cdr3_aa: CASSGVFSDEQYF
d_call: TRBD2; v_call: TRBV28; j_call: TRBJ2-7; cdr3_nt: TGTGCCAGCAGGACACTAGCGGGAGGCTACGAGCAGTACTTC; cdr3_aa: CASRTLAGGYEQYF
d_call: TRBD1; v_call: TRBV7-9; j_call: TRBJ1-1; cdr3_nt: TGTGCCAGCAGCTCACCTCGGACAGGGGCGTTGGCTTTCTTT; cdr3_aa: CASSSPRTGALAFF
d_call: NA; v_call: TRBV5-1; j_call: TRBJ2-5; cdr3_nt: TGCGCCAGCAGCTTGTCCCATCTAGAAGAGACCCAGTACTTC; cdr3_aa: CASSLSHLEETQYF
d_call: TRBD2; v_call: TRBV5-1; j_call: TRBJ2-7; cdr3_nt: TGCGCCAGCAGCTTGGGTCTAGCGGGTAACTACGAGCAGTACTTC; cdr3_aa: CASSLGLAGNYEQYF
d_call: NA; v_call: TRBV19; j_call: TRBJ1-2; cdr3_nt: TGTGCCAGTAGTATCGACCGGGACTGGGGAGGCTACACCTTC; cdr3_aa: CASSIDRDWGGYTF
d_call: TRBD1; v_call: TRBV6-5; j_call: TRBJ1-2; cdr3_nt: TGTGCCAGCAGTTTAGTCAGGGACAGTTACTATGGCTACACCTTC; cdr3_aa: CASSLVRDSYYGYTF
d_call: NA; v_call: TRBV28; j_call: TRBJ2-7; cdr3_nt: TGTGCCAGCAGTTTATCGGGTGGAGTTAGGTCCTACGAGCAGTACTTC; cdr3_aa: CASSLSGGVRSYEQYF
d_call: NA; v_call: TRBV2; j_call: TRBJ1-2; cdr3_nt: TGTGCCAGCAGTGATTCGGGGGGGGACGGCTACACCTTC; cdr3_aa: CASSDSGGDGYTF
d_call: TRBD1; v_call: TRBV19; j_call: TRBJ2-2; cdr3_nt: TGTGCCAGTAGTATCCTGAAGACAGGGGCGAACACCGGGGAGCTGTTTTTT; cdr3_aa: CASSILKTGANTGELFF
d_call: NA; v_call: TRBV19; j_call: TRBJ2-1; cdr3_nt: TGTGCCAGTAGTATCCCTAGCGCCGGGTACAATGAGCAGTTCTTC; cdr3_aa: CASSIPSAGYNEQFF
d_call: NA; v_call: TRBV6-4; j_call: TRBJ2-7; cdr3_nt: TGTGCCAGCAGGCCGGGTGCAGGGAACCTCGATTTCTACGAGCAGTACTTC; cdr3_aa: CASRPGAGNLDFYEQYF
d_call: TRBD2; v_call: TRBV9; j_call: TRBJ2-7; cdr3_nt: TGTGCCAGCAGCGGGACTAGCGGGAGCGCACTCCCCCACGAGCAGTACTTC; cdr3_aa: CASSGTSGSALPHEQYF
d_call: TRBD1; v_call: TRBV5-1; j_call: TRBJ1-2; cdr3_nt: TGCGCCAGCAGCTTGGAAGGACAGGGAGTTTATGGCTACACCTTC; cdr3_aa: CASSLEGQGVYGYTF
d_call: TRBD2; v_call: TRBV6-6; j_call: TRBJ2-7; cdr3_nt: TGTGCCAGCAGTTACTCTAGCGGTAGCGGGAGACTCGAGCAGTACTTC; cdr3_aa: CASSYSSGSGRLEQYF
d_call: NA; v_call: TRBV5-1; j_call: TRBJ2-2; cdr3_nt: TGCGCCAGCAGCCTGGATTTTCCCGAGGGGGCGAACACCGGGGAGCTGTTTTTT; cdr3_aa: CASSLDFPEGANTGELFF
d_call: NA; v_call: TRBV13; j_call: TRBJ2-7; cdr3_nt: TGTGCCAGCAGCTCCCCCAGTATGCCCTACGAGCAGTACTTC; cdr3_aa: CASSSPSMPYEQYF
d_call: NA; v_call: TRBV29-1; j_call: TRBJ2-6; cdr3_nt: TGCAGCGTCCTCGGGGGCTCTGGGGCCAACGTCCTGACTTTC; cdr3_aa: CSVLGGSGANVLTF
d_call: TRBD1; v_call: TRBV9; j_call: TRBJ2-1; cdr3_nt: TGTGCCAGCAGCGCGACAGGGGAAAGCAATGAGCAGTTCTTC; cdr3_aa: CASSATGESNEQFF
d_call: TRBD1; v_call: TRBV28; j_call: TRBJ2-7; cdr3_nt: TGTGCCAGCAGTTTCCCCCGGACAGGGCACGCCTACGAGCAGTACTTC; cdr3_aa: CASSFPRTGHAYEQYF
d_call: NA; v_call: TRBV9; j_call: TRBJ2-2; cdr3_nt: TGTGCCAGCAGCGTAGTGTCAGGGGCCACCGGGGAGCTGTTTTTT; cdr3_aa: CASSVVSGATGELFF
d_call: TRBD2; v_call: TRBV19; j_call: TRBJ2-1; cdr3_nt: TGTGCCAGTAGTAAACTACTAGCGGGAGGTTCCTACAATGAGCAGTTCTTC; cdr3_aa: CASSKLLAGGSYNEQFF
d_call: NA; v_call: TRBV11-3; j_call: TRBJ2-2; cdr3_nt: TGTGCCAGCAGCTTGCGCGGGGTGAACACCGGGGAGCTGTTTTTT; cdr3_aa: CASSLRGVNTGELFF
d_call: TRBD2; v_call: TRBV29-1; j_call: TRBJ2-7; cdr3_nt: TGCAGCGTTGGTAGCGGGGAAACATACGAGCAGTACTTC; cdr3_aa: CSVGSGETYEQYF
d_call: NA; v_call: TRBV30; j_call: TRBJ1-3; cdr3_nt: TGTGCCTGGACCTTCCGGGGAAACACCATATATTTT; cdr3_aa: CAWTFRGNTIYF
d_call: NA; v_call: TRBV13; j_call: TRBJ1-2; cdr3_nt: TGTGCCAGCAGTCCAGGCCGGGGAAGGGGCTACACCTTC; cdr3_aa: CASSPGRGRGYTF
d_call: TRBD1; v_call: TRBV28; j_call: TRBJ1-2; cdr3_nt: TGTGCCAGCACCAGGGGGGACTATGGCTACACCTTC; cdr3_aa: CASTRGDYGYTF
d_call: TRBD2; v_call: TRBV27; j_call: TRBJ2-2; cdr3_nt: TGTGCCAGCAGCCGTGGACTAGCGGGAGAAACCGGGGAGCTGTTTTTT; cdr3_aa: CASSRGLAGETGELFF
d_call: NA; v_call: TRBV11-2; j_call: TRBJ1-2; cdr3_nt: TGTGCCAGCAGCTACACAGCTAACTATGGCTACACCTTC; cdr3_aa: CASSYTANYGYTF
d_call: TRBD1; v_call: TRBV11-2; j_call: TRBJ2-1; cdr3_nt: TGTGCCAGCAGCTTAGCACCCGGGACAGGAACAAATGAGCAGTTCTTC; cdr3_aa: CASSLAPGTGTNEQFF
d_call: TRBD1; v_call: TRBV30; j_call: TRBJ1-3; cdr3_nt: TGTGCCTGGAGGGGACAGGTAGACACCATATATTTT; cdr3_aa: CAWRGQVDTIYF